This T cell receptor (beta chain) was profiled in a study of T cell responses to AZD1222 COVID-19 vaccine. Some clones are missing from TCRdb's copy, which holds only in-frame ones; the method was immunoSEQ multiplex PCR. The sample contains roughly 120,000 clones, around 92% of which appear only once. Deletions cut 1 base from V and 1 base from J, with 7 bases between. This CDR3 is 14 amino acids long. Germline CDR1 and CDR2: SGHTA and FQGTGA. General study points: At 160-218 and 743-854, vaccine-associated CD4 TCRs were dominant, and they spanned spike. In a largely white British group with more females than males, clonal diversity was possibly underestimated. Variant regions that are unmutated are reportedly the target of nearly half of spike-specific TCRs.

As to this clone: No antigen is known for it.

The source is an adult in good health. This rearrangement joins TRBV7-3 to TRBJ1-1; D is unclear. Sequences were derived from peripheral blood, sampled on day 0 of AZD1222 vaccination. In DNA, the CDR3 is TGTGCCAGCAGCTTAATAGCCGGGAACACTGAAGCTTTCTTT. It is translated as CASSLIAGNTEAFF. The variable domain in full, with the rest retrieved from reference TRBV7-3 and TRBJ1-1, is GAGVSQTPSNKVTEKGKYVELRCDPISGHTALYWYRQSLGQGPEFLIYFQGTGAADDSGLPNDRFFAVRPEGSVSTLKIQRTERGDSAVYLCASSLIAGNTEAFFGQGTRLTVV.